The rows below give T cell receptor beta chains drawn from one sample of a study of T cells expressing NK-cell markers. TCRdb re-analyzed the 5' RACE reads; it lists each CDR3 protein once, without DNA. In total, the table holds around 550,000 distinct CDR3 sequences. Source material: blood T cells: a sorted CD56 or NKG2C T cell subset, CD4+ or CD8+ T cells, or bulk PBMC T cells (not recorded which). Every receptor here comes from a man between 18 and 35 years old in good health. Each CDR3 is given with its conserved first and last residue.

V: TRBV12-3/TRBV12-4; J: TRBJ2-5; CDR3: CASKRASGRGETQYF
V: TRBV7-9; J: TRBJ1-6; CDR3: CASSSTGEGSPLHF
V: TRBV10-3; J: TRBJ2-7; CDR3: CAIYTSGKQYF
V: TRBV12-3/TRBV12-4; J: TRBJ1-1; CDR3: CASSFSFQRNTEAFF
V: TRBV13; J: TRBJ2-1; CDR3: CASRSGLAGNNEQFF
V: TRBV10-1; J: TRBJ2-5; CDR3: CASSDGHQETQYF
V: TRBV20-1; J: TRBJ2-1; CDR3: CSARDRDRGTNEQFF
V: TRBV12-3/TRBV12-4; J: TRBJ2-5; CDR3: CASSPNLAGRGQETQYF
V: TRBV11-2; J: TRBJ2-3; CDR3: CASTGGEEDTQYF
V: TRBV11-2; J: TRBJ2-1; CDR3: CASSLSPFSGGYNEQFF
V: TRBV25-1; J: TRBJ1-1; CDR3: CASSLSTGMNTEAFF
V: TRBV10-3; J: TRBJ2-7; CDR3: CAIRTDRDSGEQYF
V: TRBV20-1; J: TRBJ1-4; CDR3: CSARGELGLGFNEKLFF
V: TRBV20-1; J: TRBJ2-7; CDR3: CSAPDRGLYEQYF
V: TRBV7-2; J: TRBJ2-1; CDR3: CASSLMGTFYSYNEQFF
V: TRBV6-5; J: TRBJ2-7; CDR3: CASSYLPLSTSGSRYEQYF
V: TRBV4-2; J: TRBJ2-3; CDR3: CASSQGWRRKREVSDTQYF
V: TRBV5-1; J: TRBJ1-4; CDR3: CASSLAGREDEKLFF
V: TRBV12-3/TRBV12-4; J: TRBJ2-3; CDR3: CASGDSGEGKDTQYF
V: TRBV7-9; J: TRBJ2-3; CDR3: CASTLLLGTGAQDTQYF
V: TRBV7-2; J: TRBJ1-5; CDR3: CASKDRSNSNQPQHF
V: TRBV10-3; J: TRBJ1-2; CDR3: CAIRDEGNYGYTF